The 9 T cell receptor beta chains reported below all come from one sample, sequenced in a study of T cells in localized non-small cell lung cancer. Assay used: immunoSEQ multiplex PCR; TCRdb lists only in-frame clones, some missing. The table records about 23,000 clones, about 80% of them present only once. Sequencing used PBMCs, obtained before any cancer treatment. Receptor source: a man between 40 and 70 years old with stage II lung adenocarcinoma.

The rearrangement uses TRBV6-6 and TRBJ2-3; a weak D match, TRBD1 (6 bases). Per the germline V gene, CDR1 is MNHNY and CDR2 is SVGAGI (reference sequence). Trimming shortened V by 5 bases and J by 2 bases, and 11 bases separated the two germline ends. The CDR3 is made up of 14 amino acids. CDR3: CASSQGRNTDTQYF. The CDR3, as DNA: TGTGCCAGCAGTCAGGGGAGAAACACAGATACGCAGTATTTT.

This rearrangement joins TRBV27 to TRBJ1-3; D is ambiguous. The CDR3 is 15 residues long. With 0 bases removed from V and 4 bases from J, the gap between germline ends came to 10 bases. Germline V gene lookup returns CDR1 MNHEY and CDR2 SMNVEV (reference sequence). The CDR3 nucleotides are TGTGCCAGCAGTTTATCTGCAGTTTTAGGAAACACCATATATTTT. Encoded protein: CASSLSAVLGNTIYF.

This rearrangement joins TRBV5-1 to TRBJ2-1; no reliable D call. V lost 0 bases, J lost 0 bases, and 10 bases lay in between. The V gene's germline CDR1 is SGHRS and CDR2 YFSETQ. This CDR3 is built from 16 residues. Here the CDR3 reads CASSLVGSSSYNEQFF. The CDR3 DNA sequence: TGCGCCAGCAGCTTGGTAGGGTCAAGCTCCTACAATGAGCAGTTCTTC.

The V gene is TRBV2, the J gene TRBJ2-7, with TRBD1 as a possible D gene (6 bases). V was trimmed by 5 bases and J by 7 bases, leaving 12 bases between them. The CDR3 runs to 12 residues. Per germline, CDR1 SNHLY and CDR2 FYNNEI. The CDR3 sequence: CASSRSQGEQYF. The CDR3 nucleotides read TGTGCCAGCAGTCGCTCACAGGGAGAGCAGTACTTC.

This clone was recorded a few times. The chain links TRBV12-5 to TRBJ2-3; 12 positions match TRBD2. J gave up 4 bases and V 6 bases, and 17 bases lay outside the gene matches. Germline CDR1 LGHNT, CDR2 FRNRAP. This CDR3 is built from 19 residues. CDR3 sequence (DNA): TGTGCTAGTGGCTTAGGACTTTCGGGACTAGCGGGTGGCGCAGATACGCAGTATTTT. Its protein is CASGLGLSGLAGGADTQYF.

The chain employs TRBV6-6 and TRBJ1-1; D remains ambiguous. The length of the CDR3 is 15 residues. Germline V gene data show CDR1 as MNHNY and CDR2 as SVGAGI (reference sequence). V lost 1 base and J 0 bases, leaving 9 bases between the germline ends. The CDR3 reads CASSYFTDMNTEAFF. CDR3 bases: TGTGCCAGCAGTTACTTTACAGACATGAACACTGAAGCTTTCTTT.

This clone is labeled medium-sized. This chain joins TRBV4-1 and TRBJ1-1, with a tentative D call TRBD1 (5 bases). Germline lookup yields CDR1 MGHRA and CDR2 YSYEKL. The length of the CDR3 is 15 residues. Between the trimmed V and J ends, which lost 0 bases and 3 bases, there was a span of 11 bases. CDR3: CASSQDGGEDTEAFF. In DNA, the CDR3 is TGCGCCAGCAGCCAAGATGGGGGTGAGGACACTGAAGCTTTCTTT.

The CDR3 here is CASSSTSGSSNQPQHF. The DNA of the CDR3 is TGTGCCAGCAGTTCCACCTCAGGGTCTAGCAATCAGCCCCAGCATTTT. The chain couples TRBV27 to TRBJ1-5; D may be TRBD1 (5 bases). Germline values: CDR1 MNHEY, CDR2 SMNVEV (reference sequence). Trimming cost V 4 bases and J 0 bases, with 13 bases left between them. The CDR3 is made up of 16 amino acids.

This chain joins TRBV19 and TRBJ1-2, with D possibly being TRBD1 (5 bases). The V end was cut by 4 bases, the J end by 3 bases, with 12 bases between. Germline assignment: CDR1 LNHDA and CDR2 SQIVND (reference sequence). The CDR3 length is 14 residues. For the CDR3, the DNA is TGTGCCAGTAGTAGCAGGGAACGGTACTATGGCTACACCTTC. Amino acid sequence: CASSSRERYYGYTF.